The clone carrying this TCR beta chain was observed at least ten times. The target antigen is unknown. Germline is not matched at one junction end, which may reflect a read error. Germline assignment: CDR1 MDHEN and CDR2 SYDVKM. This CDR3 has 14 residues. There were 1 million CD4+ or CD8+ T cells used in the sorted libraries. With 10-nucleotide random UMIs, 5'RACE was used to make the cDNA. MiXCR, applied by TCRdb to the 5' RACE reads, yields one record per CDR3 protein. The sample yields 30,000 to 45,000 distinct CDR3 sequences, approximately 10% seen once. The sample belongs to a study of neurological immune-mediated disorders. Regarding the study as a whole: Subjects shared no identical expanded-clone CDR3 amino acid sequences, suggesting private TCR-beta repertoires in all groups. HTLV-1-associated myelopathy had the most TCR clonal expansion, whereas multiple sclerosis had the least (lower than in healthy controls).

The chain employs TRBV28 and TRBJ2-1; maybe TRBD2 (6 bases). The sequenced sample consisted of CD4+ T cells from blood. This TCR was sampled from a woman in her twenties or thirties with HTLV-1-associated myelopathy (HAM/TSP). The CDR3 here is CASYERGSSNEQFF. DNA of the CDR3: TGTGCCAGCTATGAACGGGGGTCCTCCAATGAGCAGTTCTTC.